One sample yielded the 15 T cell receptor beta chains listed below, sequenced in a study of CD4 T cells in relation to SARS-CoV-2 and coronaviruses. No antigen has been identified for these receptors. Clones were read by immunoSEQ multiplex PCR, and TCRdb kept only the in-frame ones, dropping some. The repertoire consists of about 36,000 clones, with under 85% occurring once and the leading ten covering roughly 22%. The material sequenced was memory CD4+ T cells from PBMCs, cultured in vitro. The receptor set was obtained from an adult with COVID-19.

In this sample, this clone turned up once. The CDR3 region has the DNA TGTGCCAGCAGCTCGGGGACAGGGGTGCCGGCGCAGTATTTT. Its translation: CASSSGTGVPAQYF. This chain joins TRBV7-2 and TRBJ2-3, with TRBD1 matching 10 bases. The germline CDR1 and CDR2 sequences are SGHTA and FQGNSA. V lost 4 bases to trimming and J lost 10 bases; unmatched junction nucleotides: 8. The CDR3 runs to 14 residues.

V usage is TRBV19 and J usage is TRBJ2-1, with 14 bases matching TRBD2. The CDR3 covers 15 residues. Trimming cost V 3 bases and J 9 bases; bases outside gene matches: 4. Germline CDR1 LNHDA, CDR2 SQIVND (reference sequence). The CDR3 bases are TGTGCCAGTAGTATCGGGACTAGCGGGAGCTCTGAGCAGTTCTTC. It yields the protein CASSIGTSGSSEQFF. Looking up the rest from reference TRBV19 and TRBJ2-1 gives the full variable domain: DGGITQSPKYLFRKEGQNVTLSCEQNLNHDAMYWYRQDPGQGLRLIYYSQIVNDFQKGDIAEGYSVSREKKESFPLTVTSAQKNPTAFYLCASSIGTSGSSEQFFGPGTRLTVL.

There are a few counts of this clone. The chain recombines TRBV19 with TRBJ2-5, with D maybe TRBD1 (7 bases). The CDR3 has 14 residues. Germline CDR1 reads LNHDA; CDR2 reads SQIVND (reference sequence). Between the trimmed V and J ends, which lost 7 bases and 5 bases, there was a span of 17 bases. CDR3 in DNA: TGTGCCAGTAAGGGCAGGGGGGATATGGAGACCCAGTACTTC. Its protein is CASKGRGDMETQYF.

The chain uses TRBV5-1 and TRBJ2-5, with D unresolved. V dropped 1 base and J dropped 6 bases, with 7 bases sitting between them. Germline V gene sequence: CDR1 SGHRS, CDR2 YFSETQ. The CDR3 totals 12 residues. CDR3 bases: TGCGCCAGCAGCTTGTGGCGGCAGACCCAGTACTTC. Translation: CASSLWRQTQYF.

The J gene is TRBJ2-5, the V gene TRBV7-3, with D tentatively TRBD1 (6 bases). The germline V and J ends were trimmed by 5 bases and 3 bases, with 13 bases remaining between them. CDR1 SGHTA and CDR2 FQGTGA come from the germline V gene. This CDR3 comprises 14 residues. CDR3: CASSPSGAEETQYF. CDR3 sequence (DNA): TGTGCCAGCAGCCCCTCAGGGGCCGAAGAGACCCAGTACTTC.

V gene TRBV28 combines with J gene TRBJ1-6, with a tentative D call TRBD1 (6 bases). CDR1 and CDR2 from the germline V gene are MDHEN and SYDVKM. This CDR3 has 14 residues. V was pared by 10 bases and J by 9 bases, with 19 bases between. The CDR3 sequence: CAITGRGMGSPLHF. The CDR3 DNA follows: TGTGCCATTACAGGGAGAGGGATGGGTTCACCCCTCCACTTT.

This clone appeared once. The chain uses TRBV6-1 and TRBJ1-2, with D perhaps TRBD1 (5 bases). There are 16 residues in the CDR3. Looked up from germline, CDR1 is MNHNS and CDR2 is SASEGT. V lost 0 bases, J lost 6 bases, and 17 bases lay in between. The CDR3: CASSEALMGREDGYTF. The CDR3 DNA follows: TGTGCCAGCAGTGAAGCCCTGATGGGACGCGAGGATGGCTACACCTTC.

This CDR3 reads CASSPPLGTVGELFF. As DNA, the CDR3 is TGTGCCAGCAGTCCTCCTCTGGGAACAGTCGGGGAGCTGTTTTTT. J is TRBJ2-2 and V is TRBV28; D is undetermined. The CDR3 spans 15 residues. V was pared by 5 bases and J by 7 bases, with 17 bases between. Looked up from germline, CDR1 is MDHEN and CDR2 is SYDVKM.

The V call is TRBV7-9, the J call TRBJ2-7, with D possibly called TRBD1 or TRBD2 (5 bases each). V lost 2 bases and J lost 0, with 11 bases in between. In germline, CDR1 is SEHNR, CDR2 FQNEAQ (reference sequence). The CDR3 has 15 amino acids. For the CDR3, the DNA is TGTGCCAGCAGCTTAATTGCAGGGAGCTCCTACGAGCAGTACTTC. This codes for CASSLIAGSSYEQYF.

The rearrangement links TRBV24-1 to TRBJ2-5, with 8 bases lining up with TRBD1. The V segment lost 5 bases and the J segment 2 bases; nucleotides outside the gene matches: 0. CDR3 size: 13 residues. CDR1 and CDR2 (germline): KGHDR, SFDVKD. The CDR3 sequence: CATSGQGQETQYF. CDR3 sequence (DNA): TGTGCCACCAGTGGACAGGGGCAAGAGACCCAGTACTTC.

This clone came up once. CDR3 coding DNA: TGTGCCAGCAGCTTAAGTAGGGGGCAATATGAAAAACTGTTTTTT. It encodes CASSLSRGQYEKLFF. This sequence joins TRBV7-8 and TRBJ1-4; 7 positions match TRBD1. The V gene's germline CDR1 is SGHVS and CDR2 FQNEAQ. The CDR3 spans 15 residues. J gave up 6 bases and V 2 bases, and 6 bases lay outside the gene matches.

The J gene is TRBJ2-3, the V gene TRBV12-3 or TRBV12-4; D remains unclear. The CDR3 spans 12 residues. The CDR3 protein is CCVSSSTDTQYF. In DNA, the CDR3 is TGTTGCGTGTCTTCTAGCACAGATACGCAGTATTTT.

The chain employs TRBV28 and TRBJ2-1, with TRBD2 identical over 9 bases. The CDR3 loop spans 15 amino acids. The V segment lost 6 bases and the J segment 1 base; nucleotides outside the gene matches: 4. Germline V gene sequence: CDR1 MDHEN, CDR2 SYDVKM. CDR3 sequence reads: CASRPSGRSYNEQFF. CDR3 nucleotides: TGTGCCAGCAGACCCAGCGGGAGGTCCTACAATGAGCAGTTCTTC.

The chain recombines TRBV5-1 with TRBJ2-7; perhaps TRBD1 as D (5 bases). V shed 0 bases and J shed 4 bases, with 14 bases lying between them. The V gene's germline CDR1 is SGHRS and CDR2 YFSETQ. The CDR3 runs 15 residues. CDR3 bases: TGCGCCAGCAGCTTGGAACCCTGGGCAGGGTACGAGCAGTACTTC. Translating gives CASSLEPWAGYEQYF.

This sequence joins TRBV7-8 and TRBJ2-6, with D unresolved. Trimming removed 4 bases from V and 0 bases from J, with 7 bases in between. This CDR3 spans 15 amino acids. Germline loops: CDR1 SGHVS, CDR2 FQNEAQ. The CDR3 DNA follows: TGTGCCAGCAGCTCCAGTGTCTCTGGGGCCAACGTCCTGACTTTC. This sequence encodes CASSSSVSGANVLTF.